What follows describes a single T cell receptor beta chain. This entry belongs to a study of T cells in Graves' hyperthyroidism and ophthalmopathy. The CDR3 consists of 13 residues. Germline loops: CDR1 SGHVS, CDR2 FNYEAQ. Trimming shortened V by 4 bases and J by 7 bases, and 14 bases separated the two germline ends. TCR beta CDR3 regions were amplified from RNA. In the first-round RT-PCR of the TCR CDR3, the HTBI primer set was used. One entry per CDR3 protein results from TCRdb running MiXCR on the multiplex PCR reads. The sample comprises around 250,000 distinct CDR3 sequences, approximately 25% of which are singletons, and around 32% rests with the top ten.

This chain links TRBV7-6 with TRBJ2-7, with D possibly matching TRBD1 (5 bases). This TCR derives from a woman aged 40 to 49 with Graves' ophthalmopathy. Material: blood. This CDR3 reads CASSSTRSGEQYF. In DNA, the CDR3 is TGTGCCAGCAGCTCTACAAGATCAGGGGAGCAGTACTTC.